This T cell receptor (beta chain) was captured in a study of T cells in women clearing cervical HPV infection. To note about this clone: The read falls 3 residues short of the CDR3 end, and the missing part is taken from the germline J gene.

The CDR3 is 13 amino acids. V lost 5 bases to trimming and J lost 3 bases, with 12 bases between them. Germline lookup yields CDR1 SGHRS and CDR2 YFSETQ. Using immunoSEQ multiplex PCR, the repertoire was profiled, and TCRdb retains in-frame clones only, with some absent. The table lists 31,000 or so clones. This sequence originates from a woman aged 18 to 75 with a cervical HPV16 infection that either progressed to CIN3+ or cleared (not recorded which). The V gene is TRBV5-1, the J gene TRBJ2-7; possibly TRBD1 for D (6 bases). The sample comprised blood buffy coat. The DNA read from the CDR3 is TGCGCCAGCAGGGGGACACCCGACTACGAG. Its protein product is CASRGTPDYE. The entire CDR3 protein reads CASRGTPDYEQYF. Variable domain in full (rest from reference TRBV5-1 and TRBJ2-7): KAGVTQTPRYLIKTRGQQVTLSCSPISGHRSVSWYQQTPGQGLQFLFEYFSETQRNKGNFPGRFSGRQFSNSRSEMNVSTLELGDSALYLCASRGTPDYEQYFGPGTRLTVT.